This TCR beta chain stems from a study of blood T cell repertoires in COVID-19. The repertoire was sequenced with immunoSEQ multiplex PCR; TCRdb's copy has only in-frame clones and lacks some. The sample lists hundreds of thousands of clones, around 87% occurring once. The Seattle site enrolled patients during active infection and followed them longitudinally. This CDR3 contains 13 residues. Germline lookup yields CDR1 SNHLY and CDR2 FYNNEI. V gave up 7 bases and J gave up 4 bases, with 10 bases separating them. This clonotype was obtained from a woman between 50 and 59 years old with COVID-19, enrolled during active disease. The V and J genes are TRBV2 and TRBJ2-2; D is unclear. The sequenced sample was peripheral blood. The CDR3 spells CASNERGTGELFF. The CDR3 nucleotides are TGTGCCAGCAATGAGCGAGGCACCGGGGAGCTGTTTTTT.